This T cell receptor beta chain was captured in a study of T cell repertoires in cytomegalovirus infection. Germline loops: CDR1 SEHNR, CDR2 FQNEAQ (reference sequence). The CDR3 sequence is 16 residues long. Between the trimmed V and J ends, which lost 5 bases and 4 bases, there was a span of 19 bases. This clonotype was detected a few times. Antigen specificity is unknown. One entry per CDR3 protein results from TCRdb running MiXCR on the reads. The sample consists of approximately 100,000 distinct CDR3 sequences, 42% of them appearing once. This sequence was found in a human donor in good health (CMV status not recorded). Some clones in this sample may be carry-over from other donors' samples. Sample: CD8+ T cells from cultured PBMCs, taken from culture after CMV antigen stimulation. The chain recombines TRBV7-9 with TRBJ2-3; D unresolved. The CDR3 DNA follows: TGTGCCAGCAGCCCCGGGTCTGAGCTTTGGGCAGATACGCAGTATTTT. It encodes CASSPGSELWADTQYF.